Given below is one T cell receptor (beta chain) in context. From germline, CDR1 is MNHEY and CDR2 SMNVEV (reference sequence). The CDR3 sequence is 13 residues long. V was shortened by 0 bases and J by 7 bases, with 7 bases between the two germline ends. TCRdb's copy holds only in-frame clones and misses some; the assay was immunoSEQ multiplex PCR. Of approximately 280,000 clones listed, roughly 90% are singletons. The data belong to a study of cytomegalovirus exposure and HLA in healthy donors. The receptor was isolated from a woman aged 18-35 years in good health and CMV-seronegative. What was sequenced was PBMCs. The genes are TRBV27 and TRBJ2-1, with a weak D call TRBD2 (5 bases). This CDR3 reads CASSLSRLNEQFF. Here the CDR3 DNA reads TGTGCCAGCAGTTTATCGCGACTAAATGAGCAGTTCTTC.